This TCR beta chain was recovered during a study of OX40 agonist ivuxolimab in advanced cancers. Study in general: Partial responses occurred in three patients (one hepatocellular carcinoma, two cutaneous melanoma). General observations from the study: The specificity for antigen of the expanded peripheral T cells was not determined. Certain nonresponders likewise exhibited a low normalized T-cell clonal expansion. With doses of 0.1 to 3.0 mg/kg, CD4+ and CD8+ blood T cells had undergone clonal expansion by week 6.

Sequenced by immunoSEQ multiplex PCR; TCRdb stores in-frame clones only, minus some. The repertoire includes about 53,000 clones, 75% to 90% of them detected once, and approximately 10% sits in the top ten. Trimming pared 4 bases from V and 3 bases from J, leaving 13 bases between. The CDR3 is 14 residues long. Per germline, CDR1 SGHNT and CDR2 YYREEE (reference sequence). Concerning this clone: What it recognizes is unknown.

V is TRBV5-4 and J is TRBJ1-2, with D possibly matching TRBD1 (6 bases). The starting material was CD4+ or CD8+ T cells sorted from blood, obtained in a trial of the OX40 agonist ivuxolimab. The TCR comes from an adult with an advanced solid tumor such as melanoma, head and neck, liver or kidney cancer. CDR3 DNA sequence: TGTGCCAGCAGCAGCCGGACAGCATACTATGGCTACACCTTC. This translates into CASSSRTAYYGYTF.